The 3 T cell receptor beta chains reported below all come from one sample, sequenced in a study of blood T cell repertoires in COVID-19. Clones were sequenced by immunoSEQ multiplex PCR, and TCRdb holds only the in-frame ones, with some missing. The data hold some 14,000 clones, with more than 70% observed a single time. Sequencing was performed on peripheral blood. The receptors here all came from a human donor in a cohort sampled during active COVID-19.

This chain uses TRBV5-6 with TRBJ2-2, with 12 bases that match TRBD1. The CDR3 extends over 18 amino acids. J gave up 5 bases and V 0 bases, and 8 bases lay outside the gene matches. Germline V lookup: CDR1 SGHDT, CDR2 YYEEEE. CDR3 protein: CASSLAGTGGYLTGELFF. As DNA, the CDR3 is TGTGCCAGCAGCTTGGCAGGGACAGGGGGCTATCTAACCGGGGAGCTGTTTTTT.

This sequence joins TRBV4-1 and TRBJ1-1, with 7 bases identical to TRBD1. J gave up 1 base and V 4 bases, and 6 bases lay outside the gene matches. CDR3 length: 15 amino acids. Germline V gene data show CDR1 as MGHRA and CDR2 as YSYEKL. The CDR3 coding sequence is TGCGCCAGCAGCCCCACGGACAGGAAGAACACTGAAGCTTTCTTT. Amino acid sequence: CASSPTDRKNTEAFF.

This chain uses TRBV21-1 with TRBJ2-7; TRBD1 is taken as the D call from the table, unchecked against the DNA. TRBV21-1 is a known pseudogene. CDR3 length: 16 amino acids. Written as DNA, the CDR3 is TGTGCCAGCACCACCCAAGGACAGAACCGAGCCTACGAGCAGTACTTC. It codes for CASTTQGQNRAYEQYF.